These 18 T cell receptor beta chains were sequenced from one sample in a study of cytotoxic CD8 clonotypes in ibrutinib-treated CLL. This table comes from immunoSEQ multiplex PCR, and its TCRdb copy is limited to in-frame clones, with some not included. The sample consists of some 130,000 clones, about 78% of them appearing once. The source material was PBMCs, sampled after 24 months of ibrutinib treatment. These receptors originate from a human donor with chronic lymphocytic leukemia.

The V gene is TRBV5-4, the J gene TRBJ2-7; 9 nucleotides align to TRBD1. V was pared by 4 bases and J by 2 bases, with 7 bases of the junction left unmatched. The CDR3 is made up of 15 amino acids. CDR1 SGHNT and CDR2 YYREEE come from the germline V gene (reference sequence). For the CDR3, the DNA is TGTGCCAGCAGCCTCGGGGACAGGGTCACCTACGAGCAGTACTTC. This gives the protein CASSLGDRVTYEQYF.

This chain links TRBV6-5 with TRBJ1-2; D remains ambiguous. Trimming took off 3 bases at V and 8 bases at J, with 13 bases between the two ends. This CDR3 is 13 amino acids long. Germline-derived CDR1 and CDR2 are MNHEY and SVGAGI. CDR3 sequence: CASSYYPGGGYTF. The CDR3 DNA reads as TGTGCCAGCAGTTATTATCCGGGCGGCGGCTACACCTTC.

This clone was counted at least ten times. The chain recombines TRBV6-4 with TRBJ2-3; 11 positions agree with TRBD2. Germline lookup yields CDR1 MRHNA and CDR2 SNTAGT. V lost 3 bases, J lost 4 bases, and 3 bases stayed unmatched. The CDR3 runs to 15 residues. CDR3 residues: CASSENSGGADTQYF. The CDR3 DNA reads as TGTGCCAGCAGTGAGAATAGCGGGGGGGCAGATACGCAGTATTTT.

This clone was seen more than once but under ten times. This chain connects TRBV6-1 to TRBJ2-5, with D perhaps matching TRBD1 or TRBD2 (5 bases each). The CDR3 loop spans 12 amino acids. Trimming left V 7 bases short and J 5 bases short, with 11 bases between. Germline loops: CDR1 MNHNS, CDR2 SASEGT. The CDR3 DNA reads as TGTGCCAGCATGGGGGTCCCGGAGACCCAGTACTTC. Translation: CASMGVPETQYF.

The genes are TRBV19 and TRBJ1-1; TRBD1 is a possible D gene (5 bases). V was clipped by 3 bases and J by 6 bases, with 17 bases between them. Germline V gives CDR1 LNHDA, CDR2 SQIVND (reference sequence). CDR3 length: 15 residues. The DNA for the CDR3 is TGTGCCAGTAGTATTTCGCAGGGCAGTAGCGCTGAAGCTTTCTTT. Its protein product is CASSISQGSSAEAFF.

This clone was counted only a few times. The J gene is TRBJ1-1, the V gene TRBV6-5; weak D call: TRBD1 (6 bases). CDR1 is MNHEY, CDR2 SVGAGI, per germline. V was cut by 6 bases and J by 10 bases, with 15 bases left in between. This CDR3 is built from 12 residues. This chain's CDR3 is CASSPPLGGAFF. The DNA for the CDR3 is TGTGCCAGCAGCCCCCCCCTAGGGGGAGCTTTCTTT.

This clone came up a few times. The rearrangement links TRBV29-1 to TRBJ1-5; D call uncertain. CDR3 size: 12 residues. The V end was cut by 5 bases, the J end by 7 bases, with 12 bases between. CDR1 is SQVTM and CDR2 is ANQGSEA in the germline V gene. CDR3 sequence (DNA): TGCAGCGTTCGAGAGGGCGGGCAGCCCCAGCATTTT. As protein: CSVREGGQPQHF. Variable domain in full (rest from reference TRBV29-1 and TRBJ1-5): SAVISQKPSRDICQRGTSLTIQCQVDSQVTMMFWYRQQPGQSLTLIATANQGSEATYESGFVIDKFPISRPNLTFSTLTVSNMSPEDSSIYLCSVREGGQPQHFGDGTRLSIL.

As DNA, the CDR3 is TGTGCCAGCAGCCAACAGGGGTATACTGAAGCTTTCTTT. Its protein is CASSQQGYTEAFF. V and J are TRBV7-9 and TRBJ1-1, with 7 positions matching TRBD1. V dropped 5 bases and J dropped 5; count of bases not matched to a gene: 5. The length of the CDR3 is 13 residues. The germline CDR1 and CDR2 sequences are SEHNR and FQNEAQ (reference sequence).

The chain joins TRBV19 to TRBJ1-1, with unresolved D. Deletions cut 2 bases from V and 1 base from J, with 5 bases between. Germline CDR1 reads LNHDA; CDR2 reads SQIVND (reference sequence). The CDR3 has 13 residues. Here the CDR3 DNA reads TGTGCCAGTAGTATAAGTTGGAACACTGAAGCTTTCTTT. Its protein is CASSISWNTEAFF.

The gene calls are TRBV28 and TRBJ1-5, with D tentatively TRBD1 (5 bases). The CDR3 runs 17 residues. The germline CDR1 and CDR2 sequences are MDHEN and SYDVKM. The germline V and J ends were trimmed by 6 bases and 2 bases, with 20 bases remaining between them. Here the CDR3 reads CASSTGGSDLGNQPQHF. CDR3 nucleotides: TGTGCCAGCAGCACCGGGGGGTCAGACCTGGGCAATCAGCCCCAGCATTTT.

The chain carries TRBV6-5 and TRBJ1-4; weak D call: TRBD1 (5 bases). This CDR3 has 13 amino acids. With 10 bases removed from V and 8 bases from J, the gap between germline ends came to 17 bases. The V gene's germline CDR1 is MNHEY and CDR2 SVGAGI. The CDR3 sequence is CATQGTGGEKLFF. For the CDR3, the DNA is TGTGCCACCCAAGGGACTGGGGGAGAAAAACTGTTTTTT.

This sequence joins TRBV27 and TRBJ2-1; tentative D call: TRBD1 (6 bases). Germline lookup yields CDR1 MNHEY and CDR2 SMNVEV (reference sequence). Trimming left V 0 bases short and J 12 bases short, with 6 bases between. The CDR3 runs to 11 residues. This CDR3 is CASSLSGAQFF. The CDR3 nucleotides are TGTGCCAGCAGTTTATCGGGGGCGCAGTTCTTC.

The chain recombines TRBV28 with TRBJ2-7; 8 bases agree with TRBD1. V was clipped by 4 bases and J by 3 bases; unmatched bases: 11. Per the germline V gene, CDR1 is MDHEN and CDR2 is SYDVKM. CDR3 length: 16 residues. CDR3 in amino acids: CASSSWGQAGSYEQYF. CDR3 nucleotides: TGTGCCAGCAGTTCCTGGGGACAGGCGGGAAGCTACGAGCAGTACTTC.

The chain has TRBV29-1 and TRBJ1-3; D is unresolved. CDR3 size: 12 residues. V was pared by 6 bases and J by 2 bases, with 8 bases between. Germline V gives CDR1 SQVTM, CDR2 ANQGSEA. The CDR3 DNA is TGCAGCGTCGCGCCGCCTGGAAACACCATATATTTT. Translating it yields CSVAPPGNTIYF.

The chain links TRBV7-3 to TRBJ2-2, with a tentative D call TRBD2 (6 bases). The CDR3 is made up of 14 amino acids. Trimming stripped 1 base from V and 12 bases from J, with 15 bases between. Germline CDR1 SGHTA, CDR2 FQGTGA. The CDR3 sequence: CASSLNVGGWQLFF. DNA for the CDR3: TGTGCCAGCAGCTTAAATGTGGGGGGTTGGCAGCTGTTTTTT. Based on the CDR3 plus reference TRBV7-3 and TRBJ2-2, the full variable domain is GAGVSQTPSNKVTEKGKYVELRCDPISGHTALYWYRQSLGQGPEFLIYFQGTGAADDSGLPNDRFFAVRPEGSVSTLKIQRTERGDSAVYLCASSLNVGGWQLFFGEGSRLTVL.

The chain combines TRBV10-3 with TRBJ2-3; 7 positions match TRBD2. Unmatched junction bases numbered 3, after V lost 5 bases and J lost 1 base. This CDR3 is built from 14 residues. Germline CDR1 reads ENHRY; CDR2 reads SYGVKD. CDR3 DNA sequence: TGTGCCATCAGTAACCTAGCGGGCACAGATACGCAGTATTTT. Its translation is CAISNLAGTDTQYF.

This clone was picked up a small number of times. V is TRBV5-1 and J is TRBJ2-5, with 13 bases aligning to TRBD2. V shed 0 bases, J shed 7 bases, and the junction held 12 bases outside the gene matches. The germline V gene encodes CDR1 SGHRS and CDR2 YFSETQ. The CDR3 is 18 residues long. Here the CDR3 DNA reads TGCGCCAGCAGCTTGGGACTAGCGGGGGGCGCCGGTAGGGGGACCCAGTACTTC. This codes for CASSLGLAGGAGRGTQYF.

The CDR3 bases are TGTGCCAGCAGTTACTCTCGAACAGTGAACACTGAAGCTTTCTTT. It is translated as CASSYSRTVNTEAFF. The rearrangement uses TRBV6-6 and TRBJ1-1; D is unclear. V was clipped by 0 bases and J by 0 bases, with 8 bases between them. This CDR3 is 15 amino acids long. Germline assignment: CDR1 MNHNY and CDR2 SVGAGI (reference sequence).